These 22 T cell receptor beta chains came from one sample sequenced in a study of cytomegalovirus exposure and HLA in healthy donors (dated by TCRdb to about 2017). The library was made by the immunoSEQ multiplex PCR assay. For the multiplex PCR, a mixture combining 60 forward primers for TCR Vbeta segments and 13 reverse primers for TCR Jbeta segments was used. This is the immuneACCESS table as TCRdb keeps it, with only in-frame sequences that have V and J called. A part of the clones is gone; compared with another copy, unresolved V genes explain less than half, and the rest is unexplained. The table for this sample lists 68,000 or so clones; about four fifths of them were counted only once. The ten largest clonotypes hold 4% to 5.5% of the sample. Sequencing used PBMCs. The receptors were gathered from a woman aged 30 to 39 in good health and CMV-seronegative.

The chain carries TRBV5-1 and TRBJ1-4; D is possibly TRBD1 (5 bases). The ends were cut back, 3 bases at V and 0 bases at J, with 6 bases in the middle. The CDR3 totals 14 residues. Looked up from germline, CDR1 is SGHRS and CDR2 is YFSETQ. CDR3: CASSSTATNEKLFF. The CDR3 DNA follows: TGCGCCAGCAGCTCGACAGCAACTAATGAAAAACTGTTTTTT. The whole variable domain, remainder taken from reference TRBV5-1 and TRBJ1-4, is KAGVTQTPRYLIKTRGQQVTLSCSPISGHRSVSWYQQTPGQGLQFLFEYFSETQRNKGNFPGRFSGRQFSNSRSEMNVSTLELGDSALYLCASSSTATNEKLFFGSGTQLSVL.

This clone was seen a single time. The chain is built from TRBV4-1 and TRBJ1-6; 7 bases line up with TRBD1. Germline assignment: CDR1 MGHRA and CDR2 YSYEKL. The V gene end was trimmed by 4 bases and the J gene end by 8 bases; junction bases not matched to a gene: 8. The CDR3 totals 15 residues. CDR3 amino acids: CASSRSTGDHSPLHF. CDR3 bases: TGCGCCAGCAGCCGATCTACAGGGGATCATTCACCCCTCCACTTT.

This chain uses TRBV29-1 with TRBJ2-7; TRBD1 agrees at 8 bases. V dropped 6 bases and J dropped 6; count of bases not matched to a gene: 10. The CDR3 is made up of 13 amino acids. Germline lookup yields CDR1 SQVTM and CDR2 ANQGSEA. As DNA, the CDR3 is TGCAGCGTCCAAACAGGGGGTTTAGGCGAGCAGTACTTC. This translates into CSVQTGGLGEQYF.

This chain connects TRBV6-5 to TRBJ2-1, with 11 bases that match TRBD2. The CDR3 sequence is 15 residues long. From germline, CDR1 is MNHEY and CDR2 SVGAGI. With 4 bases clipped from V and 6 bases from J, the junction kept 5 bases outside the gene matches. The CDR3 DNA reads as TGTGCCAGCAGTTCAACTAGCGGGGGCCCCAATGAGCAGTTCTTC. This sequence encodes CASSSTSGGPNEQFF.

In this sample, this clone turned up a few times. The chain has TRBV6-1 and TRBJ1-1; D perhaps matches TRBD1 (6 bases). The germline CDR1 and CDR2 sequences are MNHNS and SASEGT. Trimming stripped 6 bases from V and 3 bases from J, with 14 bases between. This CDR3 comprises 14 residues. The CDR3 DNA sequence: TGTGCCAGCAGGGACAGCGTGATGTACACTGAAGCTTTCTTT. It translates to CASRDSVMYTEAFF.

The chain recombines TRBV9 with TRBJ2-6, with 8 bases matching TRBD1. The CDR3 totals 17 residues. Germline CDR1 and CDR2: SGDLS and YYNGEE. V lost 2 bases, J lost 0 bases, and 4 bases stayed unmatched. CDR3 in DNA: TGTGCCAGCAGCGTCACCAGGGGGCTCTCTGGGGCCAACGTCCTGACTTTC. Its translation is CASSVTRGLSGANVLTF.

V and J are TRBV5-1 and TRBJ1-1; D remains unclear. CDR1 is SGHRS, CDR2 YFSETQ, per germline. Trimming stripped 1 base from V and 0 bases from J, with 10 bases between. This CDR3 contains 15 residues. The CDR3 spells CASSLREKMNTEAFF. CDR3 nucleotide sequence: TGCGCCAGCAGCTTGCGAGAGAAGATGAACACTGAAGCTTTCTTT.

CDR3 residues: CAWSRGGHSYEQYF. The CDR3 DNA is TGTGCCTGGAGTCGAGGCGGCCACTCCTACGAGCAGTACTTC. The chain is built from TRBV30 and TRBJ2-7, with D uncertain. V lost 2 bases to trimming and J lost 0 bases, with 11 bases between them. The germline V gene has CDR1 GTSNPN and CDR2 SVGIG (reference sequence). The length of the CDR3 is 14 residues.

The chain carries TRBV7-6 and TRBJ1-6; TRBD1 agrees at 7 bases. Germline V gene sequence: CDR1 SGHVS, CDR2 FNYEAQ. The V segment lost 8 bases and the J segment 3 bases; nucleotides outside the gene matches: 1. The CDR3 is 13 residues long. CDR3 sequence: CASGTDYNSPLHF. CDR3 bases: TGTGCCAGCGGGACAGACTATAATTCACCCCTCCACTTT.

This clone was picked up one time. The chain joins TRBV6-5 to TRBJ2-7; 7 nucleotides line up with TRBD1. This CDR3 is 15 amino acids long. The V gene end was trimmed by 0 bases and the J gene end by 1 base; junction bases not matched to a gene: 3. Looked up from germline, CDR1 is MNHEY and CDR2 is SVGAGI. The CDR3 spells CASSYSMGQSYEQYF. The DNA for the CDR3 is TGTGCCAGCAGTTACTCGATGGGACAGTCCTACGAGCAGTACTTC.

The V gene is TRBV4-1, the J gene TRBJ2-7, with D unresolved. Germline CDR1 and CDR2: MGHRA and YSYEKL. This CDR3 is 15 amino acids long. Trimming pared 0 bases from V and 7 bases from J, leaving 16 bases between. The chain's CDR3 is CASSQDWVEVVEQYF. Here the CDR3 DNA reads TGCGCCAGCAGCCAAGACTGGGTAGAGGTTGTGGAGCAGTACTTC.

This chain uses TRBV4-1 with TRBJ2-1, with 8 bases aligning to TRBD2. CDR3 length: 15 amino acids. Looked up from germline, CDR1 is MGHRA and CDR2 is YSYEKL. Trimming cost V 4 bases and J 5 bases; bases outside gene matches: 7. CDR3 loop: CASSLSGSGHNEQFF. The CDR3 DNA reads TGCGCCAGCAGCCTCAGCGGGAGCGGCCACAATGAGCAGTTCTTC.

A few counts support this clone. This chain joins TRBV10-3 and TRBJ1-1; D possibly corresponds to TRBD1 (6 bases). Germline CDR1 ENHRY, CDR2 SYGVKD. The CDR3 sequence is 13 residues long. With 6 bases removed from V and 4 bases from J, the gap between germline ends came to 12 bases. The CDR3 reads CAIRPGVTTEAFF. The CDR3 coding sequence is TGTGCCATCAGACCAGGGGTGACCACTGAAGCTTTCTTT.

The chain couples TRBV5-8 to TRBJ1-1, with 7 bases aligning to TRBD1. The germline V gene encodes CDR1 SGHTS and CDR2 YDEGEE. The CDR3 runs 15 residues. The V gene end was trimmed by 4 bases and the J gene end by 11 bases; junction bases not matched to a gene: 17. The CDR3 loop reads CASSHDRDLHLVAFF. CDR3 nucleotide sequence: TGTGCCAGCAGCCATGACAGGGACCTCCATTTAGTGGCTTTCTTT.

CDR3 protein: CASSPGTGVNEQFF. The CDR3, as DNA: TGTGCCAGCAGCCCCGGGACAGGAGTAAATGAGCAGTTCTTC. The chain couples TRBV13 to TRBJ2-1, with TRBD1 matching over 8 bases. The germline V gene has CDR1 PRHDT and CDR2 FYEKMQ (reference sequence). The ends lost 5 bases at V and 7 bases at J; junction bases unmatched: 7. This CDR3 region has 14 residues.

The rearrangement uses TRBV30 and TRBJ1-5; D gene uncertain. V was pared by 0 bases and J by 9 bases, with 15 bases between. This CDR3 has 14 residues. Germline V gene data show CDR1 as GTSNPN and CDR2 as SVGIG (reference sequence). DNA of the CDR3: TGTGCCTGGAGTGTCGGCACAGCCGGTTCGCCCCAGCATTTT. Translation gives CAWSVGTAGSPQHF. Looking up the rest from reference TRBV30 and TRBJ1-5 gives the full variable domain: SQTIHQWPATLVQPVGSPLSLECTVEGTSNPNLYWYRQAAGRGLQLLFYSVGIGQISSEVPQNLSASRPQDRQFILSSKKLLLSDSGFYLCAWSVGTAGSPQHFGDGTRLSIL.

This chain links TRBV7-2 with TRBJ2-1; 7 nucleotides agree with TRBD2. Trimming at V came to 5 bases and at J to 7 bases, leaving 14 bases not matched to a gene. The CDR3 length is 16 residues. In germline, CDR1 is SGHTA, CDR2 FQGNSA. Written as DNA, the CDR3 is TGTGCCAGCAGCCCCACGGGGGGTGTCGGGGTAAATGAGCAGTTCTTC. It yields the protein CASSPTGGVGVNEQFF.

The chain links TRBV19 to TRBJ1-1; possible D gene TRBD1, 6 bases. Germline V CDR1 and CDR2: LNHDA, SQIVND (reference sequence). This CDR3 has 14 amino acids. Trimming removed 7 bases at V and 1 base at J, with 13 bases between. The DNA for the CDR3 is TGTGCCAGTATCTCCCAGGGACAGAACACTGAAGCTTTCTTT. It encodes CASISQGQNTEAFF. Combining the CDR3 with reference TRBV19 and TRBJ1-1 gives the whole variable domain DGGITQSPKYLFRKEGQNVTLSCEQNLNHDAMYWYRQDPGQGLRLIYYSQIVNDFQKGDIAEGYSVSREKKESFPLTVTSAQKNPTAFYLCASISQGQNTEAFFGQGTRLTVV.

The rearrangement uses TRBV10-3 and TRBJ2-7, with TRBD2 matching 14 bases. Germline V gene data show CDR1 as ENHRY and CDR2 as SYGVKD. J was trimmed by 2 bases and V by 6 bases; bases with no gene match: 3. The CDR3 runs 15 residues. Here the CDR3 reads CAISGTSGRTYEQYF. Here the CDR3 DNA reads TGTGCCATCAGCGGGACTAGCGGGAGAACCTACGAGCAGTACTTC.

This chain joins TRBV30 and TRBJ1-1; TRBD1 matches 8 bases. CDR1 is GTSNPN and CDR2 is SVGIG in the germline V gene (reference sequence). With 4 bases clipped from V and 5 bases from J, the junction kept 3 bases outside the gene matches. The CDR3 length is 12 residues. The CDR3 protein is CAWMDRATEAFF. The CDR3 region has the DNA TGTGCCTGGATGGACAGGGCGACTGAAGCTTTCTTT.

V gene TRBV5-1 combines with J gene TRBJ1-1; 8 positions agree with TRBD1. This CDR3 has 14 amino acids. Germline V gives CDR1 SGHRS, CDR2 YFSETQ. With V trimmed by 4 bases and J by 5 bases, 7 bases remained unmatched. For the CDR3, the DNA is TGCGCCAGCAGCCTACAGGGGGACAGGACTGAAGCTTTCTTT. Translating it yields CASSLQGDRTEAFF.

J is TRBJ1-2 and V is TRBV7-9; maybe TRBD1 (5 bases). The V and J ends lost 1 base and 5 bases respectively, with 11 bases between them. Germline loops: CDR1 SEHNR, CDR2 FQNEAQ (reference sequence). This CDR3 contains 14 residues. CDR3 sequence reads: CASSLESGGYGYTF. The CDR3 nucleotides are TGTGCCAGCAGCTTAGAGTCCGGGGGGTATGGCTACACCTTC.